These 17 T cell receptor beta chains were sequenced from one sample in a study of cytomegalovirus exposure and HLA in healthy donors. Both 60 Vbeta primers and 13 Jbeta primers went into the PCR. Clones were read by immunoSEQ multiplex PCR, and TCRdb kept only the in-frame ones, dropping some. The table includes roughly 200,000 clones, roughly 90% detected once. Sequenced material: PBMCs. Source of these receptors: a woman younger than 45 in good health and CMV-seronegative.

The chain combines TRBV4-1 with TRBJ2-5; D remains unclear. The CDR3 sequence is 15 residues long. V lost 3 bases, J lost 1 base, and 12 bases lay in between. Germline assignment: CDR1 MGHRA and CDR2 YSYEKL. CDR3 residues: CASSQSEHPQETQYF. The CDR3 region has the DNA TGCGCCAGCAGCCAGTCGGAGCACCCCCAAGAGACCCAGTACTTC.

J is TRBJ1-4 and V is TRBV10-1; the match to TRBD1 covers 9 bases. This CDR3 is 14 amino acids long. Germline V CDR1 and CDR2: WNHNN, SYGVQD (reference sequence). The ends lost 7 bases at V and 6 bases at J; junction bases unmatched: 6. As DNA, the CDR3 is TGCGCCAGCATCCCGGGACAGGGCCATGAAAAACTGTTTTTT. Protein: CASIPGQGHEKLFF.

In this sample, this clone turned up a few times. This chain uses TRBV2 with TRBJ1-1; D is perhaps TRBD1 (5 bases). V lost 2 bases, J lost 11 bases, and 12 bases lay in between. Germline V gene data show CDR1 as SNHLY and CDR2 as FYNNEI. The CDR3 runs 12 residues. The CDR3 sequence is CASSESGDLAFF. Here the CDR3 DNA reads TGTGCCAGCAGTGAATCGGGGGATCTGGCTTTCTTT. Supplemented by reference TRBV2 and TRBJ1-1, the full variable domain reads EPEVTQTPSHQVTQMGQEVILRCVPISNHLYFYWYRQILGQKVEFLVSFYNNEISEKSEIFDDQFSVERPDGSNFTLKIRSTKLEDSAMYFCASSESGDLAFFGQGTRLTVV.

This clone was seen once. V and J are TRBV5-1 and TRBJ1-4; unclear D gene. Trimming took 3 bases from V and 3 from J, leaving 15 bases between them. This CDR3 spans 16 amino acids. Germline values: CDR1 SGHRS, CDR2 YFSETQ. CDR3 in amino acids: CASSYFSGTSNEKLFF. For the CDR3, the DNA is TGCGCCAGCAGCTATTTTAGCGGCACTTCTAATGAAAAACTGTTTTTT.

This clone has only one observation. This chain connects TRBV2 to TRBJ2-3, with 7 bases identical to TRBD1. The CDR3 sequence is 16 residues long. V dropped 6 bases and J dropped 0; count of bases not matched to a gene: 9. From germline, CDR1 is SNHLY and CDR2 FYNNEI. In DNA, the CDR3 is TGTGCCAGCAGCAATGACAGGGTGACTAGCACAGATACGCAGTATTTT. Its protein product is CASSNDRVTSTDTQYF. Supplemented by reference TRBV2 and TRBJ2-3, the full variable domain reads EPEVTQTPSHQVTQMGQEVILRCVPISNHLYFYWYRQILGQKVEFLVSFYNNEISEKSEIFDDQFSVERPDGSNFTLKIRSTKLEDSAMYFCASSNDRVTSTDTQYFGPGTRLTVL.

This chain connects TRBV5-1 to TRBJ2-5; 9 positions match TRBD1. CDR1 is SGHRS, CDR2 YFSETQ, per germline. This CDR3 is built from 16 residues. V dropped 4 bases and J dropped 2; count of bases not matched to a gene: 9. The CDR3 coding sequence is TGCGCCAGCAGCCCGGGCGAGACAGGGGGACAAGAGACCCAGTACTTC. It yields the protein CASSPGETGGQETQYF.

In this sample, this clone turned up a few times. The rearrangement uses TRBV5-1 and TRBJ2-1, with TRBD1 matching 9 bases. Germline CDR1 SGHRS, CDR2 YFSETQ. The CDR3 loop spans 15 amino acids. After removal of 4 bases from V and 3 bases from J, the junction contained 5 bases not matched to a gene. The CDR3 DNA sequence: TGCGCCAGCAGCCCTGACAGGGGGGGCTACAATGAGCAGTTCTTC. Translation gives CASSPDRGGYNEQFF.

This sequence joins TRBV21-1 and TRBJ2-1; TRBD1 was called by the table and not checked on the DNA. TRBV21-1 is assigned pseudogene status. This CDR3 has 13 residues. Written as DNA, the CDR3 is TGTGCCAGCACCGGGACAGGGAGAAATGAGCAGTTCTTC. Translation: CASTGTGRNEQFF.

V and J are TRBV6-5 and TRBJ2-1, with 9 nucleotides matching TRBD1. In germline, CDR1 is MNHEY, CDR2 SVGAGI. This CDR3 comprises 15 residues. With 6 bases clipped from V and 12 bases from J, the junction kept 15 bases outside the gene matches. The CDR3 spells CASRGFRDRVLRQFF. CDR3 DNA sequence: TGTGCCAGCAGGGGATTTCGGGACAGGGTATTAAGGCAGTTCTTC.

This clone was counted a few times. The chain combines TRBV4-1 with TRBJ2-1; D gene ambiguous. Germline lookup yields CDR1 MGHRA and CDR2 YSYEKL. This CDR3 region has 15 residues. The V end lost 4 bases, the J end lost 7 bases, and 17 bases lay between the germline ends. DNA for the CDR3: TGCGCCAGCAGCCGCTTTGGCGAAACGAGGAATGAGCAGTTCTTC. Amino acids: CASSRFGETRNEQFF.

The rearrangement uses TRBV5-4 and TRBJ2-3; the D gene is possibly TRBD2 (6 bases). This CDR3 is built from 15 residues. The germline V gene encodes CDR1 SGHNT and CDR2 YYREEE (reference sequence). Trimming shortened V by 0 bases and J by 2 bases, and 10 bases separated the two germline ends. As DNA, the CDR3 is TGTGCCAGCAGCTTGGGGGGGGTACACACAGATACGCAGTATTTT. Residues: CASSLGGVHTDTQYF.

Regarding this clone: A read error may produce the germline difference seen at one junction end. The CDR3 region is CASSKDRGNEQYF. CDR3 nucleotides: TGTGCTAGCAGTAAGGACAGGGGAAACGAGCAGTACTTC. This chain uses TRBV7-7 with TRBJ2-5, with TRBD1 matching over 9 bases. The J call is in doubt because the DNA end fits TRBJ2-7 better. The V gene's germline CDR1 is SSHAT and CDR2 FNYEAQ (reference sequence). The CDR3 is made up of 13 amino acids.

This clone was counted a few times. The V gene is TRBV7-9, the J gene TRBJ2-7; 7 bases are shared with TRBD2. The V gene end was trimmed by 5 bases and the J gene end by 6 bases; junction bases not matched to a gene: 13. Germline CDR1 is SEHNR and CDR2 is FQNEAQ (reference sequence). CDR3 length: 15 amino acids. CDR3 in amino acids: CASSPTGGGDLEQYF. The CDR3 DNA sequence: TGTGCCAGCAGCCCCACGGGTGGGGGGGATCTCGAGCAGTACTTC.

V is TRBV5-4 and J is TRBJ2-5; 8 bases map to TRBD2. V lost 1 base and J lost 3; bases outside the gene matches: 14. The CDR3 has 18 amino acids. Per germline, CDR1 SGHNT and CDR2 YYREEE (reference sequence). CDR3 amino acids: CASSLFREGFLLKETQYF. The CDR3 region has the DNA TGTGCCAGCAGCTTGTTTCGGGAGGGATTCTTATTGAAAGAGACCCAGTACTTC.

CDR3 amino acids: CASSLGLVDTEQFF. In DNA, the CDR3 is TGTGCCAGCTCTCTGGGACTAGTTGACACTGAGCAGTTCTTC. The chain couples TRBV18 to TRBJ2-1, with 8 bases fitting TRBD2. The CDR3 loop spans 14 amino acids. CDR1 and CDR2 (germline): KGHSH, LQKENI. After removal of 6 bases from V and 9 bases from J, the junction contained 10 bases not matched to a gene.

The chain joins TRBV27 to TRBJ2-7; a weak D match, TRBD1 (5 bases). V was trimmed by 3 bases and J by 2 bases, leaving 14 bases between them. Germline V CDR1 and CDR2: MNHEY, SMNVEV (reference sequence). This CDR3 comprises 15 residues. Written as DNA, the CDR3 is TGTGCCAGCAGTTTCTTGGACACGTCTCCCTACGAGCAGTACTTC. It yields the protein CASSFLDTSPYEQYF.

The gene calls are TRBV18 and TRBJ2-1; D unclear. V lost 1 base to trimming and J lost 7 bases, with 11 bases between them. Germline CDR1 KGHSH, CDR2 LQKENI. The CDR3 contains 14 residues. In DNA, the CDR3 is TGTGCCAGCTCACCACGTGATAGCCGGAATGAGCAGTTCTTC. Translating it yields CASSPRDSRNEQFF.